Included here is one T cell receptor beta chain sequence, with context. The source of the sample is a study of OX40 agonist ivuxolimab in advanced cancers. Profiled with immunoSEQ multiplex PCR; TCRdb holds only in-frame clones, not every one. The sample yields over 20,000 clones, 65% to 85% seen once. V was trimmed by 2 bases and J by 11 bases, leaving 10 bases between them. The CDR3 runs to 12 residues. Germline assignment: CDR1 KGHSH and CDR2 LQKENI. The chain is built from TRBV18 and TRBJ1-5; a possible D gene is TRBD1 (5 bases). The sequences come from CD4+ or CD8+ T cells sorted from blood, collected in a trial of the OX40 agonist ivuxolimab. This clonotype originated in an adult with an advanced solid tumor such as melanoma, head and neck, liver or kidney cancer. The CDR3 DNA reads TGTGCCAGCTCACCAAGGTGGGGGGCCCAGCATTTT. Protein: CASSPRWGAQHF. The variable domain in full, with the rest retrieved from reference TRBV18 and TRBJ1-5, is NAGVMQNPRHLVRRRGQEARLRCSPMKGHSHVYWYRQLPEEGLKFMVYLQKENIIDESGMPKERFSAEFPKEGPSILRIQQVVRGDSAAYFCASSPRWGAQHFGDGTRLSIL.